A selection of T cell receptor beta chains follows, all from one sample in a study of T cell responses to AZD1222 COVID-19 vaccine. Only in-frame clones appear in the TCRdb table, and some are missing; sequencing was by immunoSEQ multiplex PCR. The sample lists some 79,000 clones; 75% to 90% were seen once. Sample: peripheral blood, taken 28 days after the second AZD1222 dose. The receptors here all came from an adult who received the AZD1222 COVID-19 vaccine. CDR3s include the opening cysteine and the closing phenylalanine or tryptophan.

j_gene: TRBJ2-1; v_gene: TRBV13; CDR3aa: CASSFLSGGTNNEQFF
j_gene: TRBJ1-4; v_gene: TRBV25-1; CDR3aa: CASSELFVEKLFF
j_gene: TRBJ1-4; v_gene: TRBV18; CDR3aa: CASSPNSPGAETNEKLFF
j_gene: TRBJ2-7; v_gene: TRBV7-2; CDR3aa: CASSFSSGRSEQYF
j_gene: TRBJ1-5; v_gene: TRBV6-5; CDR3aa: CASKGQGGGNQPQHF
j_gene: TRBJ1-3; v_gene: TRBV19; CDR3aa: CANPLSPLSSGNTIYF
j_gene: TRBJ2-2; v_gene: TRBV29-1; CDR3aa: CSVGQNTGELFF
j_gene: TRBJ1-1; v_gene: TRBV2; CDR3aa: CASKPGQGRNTEAFF
j_gene: TRBJ1-5; v_gene: TRBV27; CDR3aa: CASSLSRVGGNQPQHF
j_gene: TRBJ2-7; v_gene: TRBV6-5; CDR3aa: CASSYAQGGRPYEQYF
j_gene: TRBJ1-2; v_gene: TRBV5-1; CDR3aa: CASSWGTGPYGYTF
j_gene: TRBJ2-5; v_gene: TRBV15; CDR3aa: CATSRDHRRSARGETQYF
j_gene: TRBJ1-6; v_gene: TRBV14; CDR3aa: CASSQAGPPLHF
j_gene: TRBJ2-7; v_gene: TRBV7-2; CDR3aa: CASSRASGREQYF
j_gene: TRBJ1-1; v_gene: TRBV27; CDR3aa: CASSSRHFLEAFF
j_gene: TRBJ2-6; v_gene: TRBV19; CDR3aa: CASTPQRRSGANVLTF
j_gene: TRBJ2-3; v_gene: TRBV18; CDR3aa: CASSPGSADTQYF
j_gene: TRBJ1-5; v_gene: TRBV12-3/TRBV12-4; CDR3aa: CASSFSRQPQHF
j_gene: TRBJ2-5; v_gene: TRBV11-3; CDR3aa: CASSAQGAQYF
j_gene: TRBJ2-7; v_gene: TRBV5-1; CDR3aa: CASSRDRDHEQYF
j_gene: TRBJ1-5; v_gene: TRBV28; CDR3aa: CASRGGTANSNQPQHF
j_gene: TRBJ1-6; v_gene: TRBV5-1; CDR3aa: CASSLNAGAAPLHF
j_gene: TRBJ1-1; v_gene: TRBV28; CDR3aa: CASIGRTEAFF
j_gene: TRBJ1-1; v_gene: TRBV6-5; CDR3aa: CASSYSRLQLNTEAFF
j_gene: TRBJ1-5; v_gene: TRBV3-1/TRBV3-2; CDR3aa: CASSGDGNQPQHF